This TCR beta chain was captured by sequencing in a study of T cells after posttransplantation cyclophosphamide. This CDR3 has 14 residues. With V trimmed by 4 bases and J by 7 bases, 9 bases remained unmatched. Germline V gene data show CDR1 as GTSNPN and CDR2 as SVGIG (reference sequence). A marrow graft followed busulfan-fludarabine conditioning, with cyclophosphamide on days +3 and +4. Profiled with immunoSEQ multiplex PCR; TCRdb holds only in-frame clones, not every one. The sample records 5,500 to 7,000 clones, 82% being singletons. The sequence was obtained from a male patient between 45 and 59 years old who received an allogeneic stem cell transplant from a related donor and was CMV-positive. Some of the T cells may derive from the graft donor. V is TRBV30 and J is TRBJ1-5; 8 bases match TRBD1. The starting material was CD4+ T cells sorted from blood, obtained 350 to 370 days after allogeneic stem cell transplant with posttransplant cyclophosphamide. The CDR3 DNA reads TGTGCCTGGAACCTAGGACAGGGTGCCCAGCCCCAGCATTTT. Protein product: CAWNLGQGAQPQHF.